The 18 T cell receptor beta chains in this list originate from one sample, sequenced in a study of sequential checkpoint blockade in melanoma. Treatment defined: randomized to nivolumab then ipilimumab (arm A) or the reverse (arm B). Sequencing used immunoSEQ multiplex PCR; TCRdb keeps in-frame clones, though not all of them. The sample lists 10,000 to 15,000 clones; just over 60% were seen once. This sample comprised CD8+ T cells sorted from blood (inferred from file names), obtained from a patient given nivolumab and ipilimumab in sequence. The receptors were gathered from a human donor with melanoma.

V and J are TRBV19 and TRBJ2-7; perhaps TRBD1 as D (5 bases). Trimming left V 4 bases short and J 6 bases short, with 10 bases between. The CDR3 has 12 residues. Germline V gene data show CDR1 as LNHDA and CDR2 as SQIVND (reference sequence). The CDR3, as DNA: TGTGCCAGTAGTAGCACAGGTTTCGAGCAGTACTTC. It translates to CASSSTGFEQYF.

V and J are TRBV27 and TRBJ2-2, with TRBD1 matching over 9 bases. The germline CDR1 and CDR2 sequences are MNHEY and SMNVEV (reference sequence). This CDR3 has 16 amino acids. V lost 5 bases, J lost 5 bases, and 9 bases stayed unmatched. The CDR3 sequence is CASSPTGGVGTGELFF. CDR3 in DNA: TGTGCCAGCAGTCCGACAGGGGGGGTGGGGACCGGGGAGCTGTTTTTT.

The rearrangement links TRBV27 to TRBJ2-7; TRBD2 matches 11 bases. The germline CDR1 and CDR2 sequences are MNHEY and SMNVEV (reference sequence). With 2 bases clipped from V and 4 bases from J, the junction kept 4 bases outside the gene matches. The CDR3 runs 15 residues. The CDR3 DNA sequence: TGTGCCAGCAGTTTAGGGGCTAGCGGGGGGTACGAGCAGTACTTC. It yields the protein CASSLGASGGYEQYF.

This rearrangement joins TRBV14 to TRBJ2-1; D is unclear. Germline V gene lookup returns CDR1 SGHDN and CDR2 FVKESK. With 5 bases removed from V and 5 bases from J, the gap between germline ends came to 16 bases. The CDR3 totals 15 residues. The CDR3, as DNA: TGTGCCAGCAGCTCCTACTTGGTAGAAGACAATGAGCAGTTCTTC. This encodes CASSSYLVEDNEQFF.

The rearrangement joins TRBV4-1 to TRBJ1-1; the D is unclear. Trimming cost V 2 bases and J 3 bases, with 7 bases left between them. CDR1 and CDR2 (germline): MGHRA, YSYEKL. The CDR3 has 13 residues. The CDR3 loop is CASSQFGYTEAFF. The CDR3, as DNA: TGCGCCAGCAGCCAATTCGGTTACACTGAAGCTTTCTTT.

Written as DNA, the CDR3 is TGTGCCAGCAGTTATAAGGCGGGGGGAGAGACCCAGTACTTC. The encoded protein is CASSYKAGGETQYF. The genes are TRBV6-5 and TRBJ2-5, with 8 bases aligning to TRBD2. The CDR3 contains 14 residues. After removal of 3 bases from V and 4 bases from J, the junction contained 4 bases not matched to a gene. Germline loops: CDR1 MNHEY, CDR2 SVGAGI.

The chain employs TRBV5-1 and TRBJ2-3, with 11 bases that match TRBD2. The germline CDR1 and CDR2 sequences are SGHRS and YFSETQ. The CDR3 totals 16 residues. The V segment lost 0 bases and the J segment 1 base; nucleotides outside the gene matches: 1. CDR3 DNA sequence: TGCGCCAGCAGCTTGGAACTAGCGGGAGGCACAGATACGCAGTATTTT. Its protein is CASSLELAGGTDTQYF.

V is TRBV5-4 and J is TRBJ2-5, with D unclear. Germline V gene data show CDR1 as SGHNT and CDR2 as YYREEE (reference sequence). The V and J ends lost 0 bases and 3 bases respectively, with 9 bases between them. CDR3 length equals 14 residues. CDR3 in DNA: TGTGCCAGCAGCTTGGCCGAGGCGGAAGAGACCCAGTACTTC. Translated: CASSLAEAEETQYF.

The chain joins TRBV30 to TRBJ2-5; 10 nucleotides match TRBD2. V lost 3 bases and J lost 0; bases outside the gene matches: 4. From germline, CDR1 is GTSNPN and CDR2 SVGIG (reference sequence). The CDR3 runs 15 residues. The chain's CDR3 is CAWRTSGWYQETQYF. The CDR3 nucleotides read TGTGCCTGGAGGACTAGCGGGTGGTACCAAGAGACCCAGTACTTC.

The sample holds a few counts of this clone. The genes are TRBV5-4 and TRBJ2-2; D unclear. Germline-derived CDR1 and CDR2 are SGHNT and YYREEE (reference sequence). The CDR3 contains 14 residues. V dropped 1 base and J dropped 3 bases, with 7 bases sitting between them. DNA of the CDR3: TGTGCCAGCAGCTTGAACAGATACACCGGGGAGCTGTTTTTT. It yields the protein CASSLNRYTGELFF.

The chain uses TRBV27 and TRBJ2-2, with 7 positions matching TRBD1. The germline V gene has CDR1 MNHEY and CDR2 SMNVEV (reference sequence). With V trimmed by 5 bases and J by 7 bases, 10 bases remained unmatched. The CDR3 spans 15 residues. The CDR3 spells CASSPASGGVGELFF. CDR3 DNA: TGTGCCAGCAGTCCCGCCTCAGGGGGTGTCGGGGAGCTGTTTTTT.

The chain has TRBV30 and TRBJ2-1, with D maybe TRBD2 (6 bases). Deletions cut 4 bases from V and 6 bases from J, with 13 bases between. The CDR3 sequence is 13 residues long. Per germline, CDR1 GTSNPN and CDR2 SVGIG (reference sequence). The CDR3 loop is CAWNGDWLNEQFF. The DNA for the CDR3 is TGTGCCTGGAACGGGGACTGGCTCAATGAGCAGTTCTTC.

The CDR3 here is CASSRAGNEQYF. Written as DNA, the CDR3 is TGTGCCAGCAGCCGAGCAGGGAACGAGCAGTACTTC. The rearrangement joins TRBV11-2 to TRBJ2-7, with D possibly being TRBD1 (5 bases). The CDR3 has 12 residues. V dropped 5 bases and J dropped 5 bases, with 10 bases sitting between them. The germline CDR1 and CDR2 sequences are SGHAT and FQNNGV.

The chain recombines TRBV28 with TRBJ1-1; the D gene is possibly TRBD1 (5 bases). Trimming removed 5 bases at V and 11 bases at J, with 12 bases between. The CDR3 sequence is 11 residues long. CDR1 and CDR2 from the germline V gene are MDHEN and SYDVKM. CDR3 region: CASSPGISAFF. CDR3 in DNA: TGTGCCAGCAGTCCAGGGATATCGGCTTTCTTT.

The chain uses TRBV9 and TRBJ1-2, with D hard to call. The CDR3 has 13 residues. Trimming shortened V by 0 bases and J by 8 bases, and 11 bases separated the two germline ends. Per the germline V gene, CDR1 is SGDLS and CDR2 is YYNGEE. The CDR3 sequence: CASSVVEGWGYTF. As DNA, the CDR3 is TGTGCCAGCAGCGTAGTGGAGGGTTGGGGCTACACCTTC.

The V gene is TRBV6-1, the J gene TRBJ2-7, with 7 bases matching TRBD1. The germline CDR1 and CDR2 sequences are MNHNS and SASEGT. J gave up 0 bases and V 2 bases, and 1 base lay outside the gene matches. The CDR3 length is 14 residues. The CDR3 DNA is TGTGCCAGCAGTGAACCAGGGGGCTCCTACGAGCAGTACTTC. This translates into CASSEPGGSYEQYF.

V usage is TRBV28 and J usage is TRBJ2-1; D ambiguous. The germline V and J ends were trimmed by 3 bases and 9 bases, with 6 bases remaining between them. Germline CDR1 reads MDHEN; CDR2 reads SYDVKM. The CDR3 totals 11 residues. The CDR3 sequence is CASSFRGEQFF. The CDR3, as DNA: TGTGCCAGCAGTTTTCGAGGTGAGCAGTTCTTC.

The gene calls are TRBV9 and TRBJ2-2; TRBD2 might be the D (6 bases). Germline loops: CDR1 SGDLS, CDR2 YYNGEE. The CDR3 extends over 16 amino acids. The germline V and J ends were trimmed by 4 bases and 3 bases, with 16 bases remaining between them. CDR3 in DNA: TGTGCCAGCAGCCTCAGGTTGGCGGGGCACACCGGGGAGCTGTTTTTT. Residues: CASSLRLAGHTGELFF.